This TCR beta chain is from a study of shared clonotypes between healthy human individuals. A CD45RA-negative memory subset and a CD45RA+ naive subset were separated from the CD4+ cells. Sequencing used immunoSEQ multiplex PCR; TCRdb keeps in-frame clones, though not all of them. The sample contains about 600,000 clones, 97% of which appear only once. The CDR3 is 13 amino acids. V was cut by 2 bases and J by 3 bases, with 9 bases left in between. Germline lookup yields CDR1 SGHNT and CDR2 YYREEE (reference sequence). This chain joins TRBV5-4 and TRBJ2-7; no clear D gene. The origin of this receptor is a woman in her 30s in good health. Sequencing was carried out using naive CD4+ T cells sorted from blood. Sample subset: CD45RA+ positively selected. CDR3 region: CASSLASGYEQYF. The CDR3 DNA follows: TGTGCCAGCAGCTTAGCATCAGGCTACGAGCAGTACTTC.